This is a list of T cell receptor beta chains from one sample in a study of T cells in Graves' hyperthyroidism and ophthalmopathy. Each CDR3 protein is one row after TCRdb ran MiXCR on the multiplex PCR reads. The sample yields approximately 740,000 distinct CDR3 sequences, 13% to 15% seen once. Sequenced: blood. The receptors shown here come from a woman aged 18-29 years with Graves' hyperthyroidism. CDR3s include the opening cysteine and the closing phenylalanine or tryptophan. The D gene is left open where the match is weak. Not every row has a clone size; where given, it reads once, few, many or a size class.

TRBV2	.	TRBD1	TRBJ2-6	CASRTPGDRGPLGSGANVLTF	TGTGCCAGCAGAACCCCCGGGGACAGGGGGCCTCTCGGCTCTGGGGCCAACGTCCTGACTTTC
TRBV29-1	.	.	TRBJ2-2	CSVEVSAGAGELFF	TGCAGCGTTGAGGTGTCAGCCGGCGCCGGGGAGCTGTTTTTT
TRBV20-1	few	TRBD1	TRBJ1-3	CSARQGDHRSGNTIYF	TGCAGTGCCCGCCAGGGGGACCACAGATCTGGAAACACCATATATTTT
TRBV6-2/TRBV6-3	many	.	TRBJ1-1	CASRPHAADTLNTEAFF	TGTGCCAGCAGACCCCATGCGGCGGACACCTTGAACACTGAAGCTTTCTTT
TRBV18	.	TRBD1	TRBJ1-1	CASSPVAGQGDTEAFF	TGTGCCAGCTCACCCGTAGCGGGACAGGGTGACACTGAAGCTTTCTTT
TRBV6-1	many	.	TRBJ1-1	CASRDRRNTEAFF	TGTGCCAGCAGAGACAGGCGGAACACTGAAGCTTTCTTT
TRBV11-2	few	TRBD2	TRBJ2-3	CASSLDLLAGGPLVTDTQYF	TGTGCCAGCAGCTTAGATCTTCTAGCGGGAGGGCCTTTAGTAACAGATACGCAGTATTTT
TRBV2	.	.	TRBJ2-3	CASSGSRADTQYF	TGTGCCAGCAGCGGGTCTAGAGCAGATACGCAGTATTTT
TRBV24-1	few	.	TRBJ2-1	CATAHSAEQFF	TGTGCCACGGCCCACTCGGCGGAGCAGTTCTTC
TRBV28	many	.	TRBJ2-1	CASSFSEDEQFF	TGTGCCAGCAGTTTTTCCGAGGATGAGCAGTTCTTC
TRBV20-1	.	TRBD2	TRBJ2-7	CSASVIAGADLYEQYF	TGCAGTGCTAGTGTCATAGCGGGAGCGGACCTCTACGAGCAGTACTTC
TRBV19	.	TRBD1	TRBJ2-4	CASSIDLRLDRGAKNIQYF	TGTGCCAGTAGTATAGATCTGCGGTTGGACAGGGGGGCCAAAAACATTCAGTACTTC
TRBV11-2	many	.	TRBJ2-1	CASSLMPRGPDEQFF	TGTGCCAGCAGCTTAATGCCCAGGGGTCCGGATGAGCAGTTCTTC
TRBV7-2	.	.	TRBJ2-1	CASSQDLRYNEQFF	TGCGCCAGCAGCCAAGATCTCCGCTACAATGAGCAGTTCTTC
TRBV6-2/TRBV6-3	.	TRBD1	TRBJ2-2	CASRKGAAENTGELFF	TGTGCCAGCCGTAAGGGGGCAGCGGAGAACACCGGGGAGCTGTTTTTT
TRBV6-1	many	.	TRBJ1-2	CASSESTVTNYGYTF	TGTGCCAGCAGTGAATCTACAGTGACCAACTATGGCTACACCTTC
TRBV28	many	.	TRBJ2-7	CASSDRYPYEQYF	TGTGCCAGCAGCGACAGGTACCCCTACGAGCAGTACTTC
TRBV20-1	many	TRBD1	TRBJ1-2	CSASTPDRHYGYTF	TGCAGTGCTAGTACTCCGGACAGGCACTATGGCTACACCTTC
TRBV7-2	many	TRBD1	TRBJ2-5	CASSSGTGGSGETQYF	TGTGCCAGCAGCTCTGGGACAGGGGGATCGGGAGAGACCCAGTACTTC
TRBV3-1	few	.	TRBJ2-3	CASSQIQLSGTLADTQYF	TGTGCCAGCAGCCAAATCCAATTGAGCGGAACGTTGGCAGATACGCAGTATTTT
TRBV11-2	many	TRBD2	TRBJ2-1	CASSSPGTSGGNEQFF	TGTGCCAGCAGCTCCCCTGGGACTAGCGGGGGAAATGAGCAGTTCTTC
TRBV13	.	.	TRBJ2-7	CASSLVQGSNEQYF	TGTGCCAGCAGCTTAGTTCAGGGGTCAAACGAGCAGTACTTC
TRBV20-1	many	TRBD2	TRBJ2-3	CSGSSGRTDTQYF	TGCAGTGGGAGTAGCGGGCGCACAGATACGCAGTATTTT
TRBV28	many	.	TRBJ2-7	CASSPPLTISYEQYF	TGTGCCAGCAGTCCTCCGCTAACCATCTCCTACGAGCAGTACTTC
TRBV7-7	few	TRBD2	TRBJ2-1	CASSLRVETSGRAPEQFF	TGTGCCAGCAGCTTAAGGGTGGAGACTAGCGGGAGGGCCCCTGAGCAGTTCTTC
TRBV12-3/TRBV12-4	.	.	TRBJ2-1	CASSLTVGSYNEQFF	TGTGCCAGCAGTTTAACGGTCGGCTCCTACAATGAGCAGTTCTTC
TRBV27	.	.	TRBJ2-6	CASSLSVTGANVLTF	TGTGCCAGCAGTTTAAGTGTCACTGGGGCCAACGTCCTGACTTTC
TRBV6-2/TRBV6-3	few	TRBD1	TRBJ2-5	CASSYLGQDQETQYF	TGTGCCAGCAGTTACTTGGGACAGGACCAAGAGACCCAGTACTTC
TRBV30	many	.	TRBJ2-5	CAWSPQETQYF	TGTGCCTGGAGTCCCCAAGAGACCCAGTACTTC
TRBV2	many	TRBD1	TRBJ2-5	CATLRGRMETQYF	TGTGCCACCCTCAGGGGGCGCATGGAGACCCAGTACTTC
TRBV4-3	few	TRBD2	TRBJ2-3	CASSQDGGRGRTDTQYF	TGCGCCAGCAGCCAAGACGGAGGGAGGGGTCGGACAGATACGCAGTATTTT
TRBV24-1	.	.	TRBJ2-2	CATSEDPGLGELFF	TGTGCCACCAGTGAAGATCCAGGGCTCGGGGAGCTGTTTTTT
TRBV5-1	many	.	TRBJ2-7	CASSLEGASSYEQYF	TGCGCCAGCAGCTTGGAAGGGGCCAGCTCCTACGAGCAGTACTTC
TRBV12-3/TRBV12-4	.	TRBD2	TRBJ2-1	CASSLWGTLATSGSYNEQFF	TGTGCCAGCAGTTTATGGGGTACCCTCGCGACTAGCGGGAGCTACAATGAGCAGTTCTTC
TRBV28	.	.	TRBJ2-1	CAITRGSSYNEQFF	TGTGCCATCACCCGGGGGAGCTCCTACAATGAGCAGTTCTTC
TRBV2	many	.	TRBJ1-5	CASTAGRLGASNQPQHF	TGTGCCAGCACCGCTGGAAGACTGGGGGCCAGCAATCAGCCCCAGCATTTT
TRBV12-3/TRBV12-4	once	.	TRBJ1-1	CASSFRGKGNTEAFF	TGTGCCAGCAGTTTCCGCGGCAAGGGGAACACTGAAGCTTTCTTT
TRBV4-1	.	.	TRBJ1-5	CASSRQPNPAGYSNQPQHF	TGCGCCAGCAGCCGCCAGCCCAATCCAGCGGGTTATAGCAATCAGCCCCAGCATTTT
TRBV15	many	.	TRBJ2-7	CATSPGTGREQYF	TGTGCCACCAGCCCAGGAACAGGGAGGGAGCAGTACTTC
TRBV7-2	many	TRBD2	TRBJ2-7	CASSFTSGGFYEQYF	TGTGCCAGCAGCTTCACTAGCGGGGGCTTCTACGAGCAGTACTTC
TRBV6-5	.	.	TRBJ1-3	CASSYGSVRSGNTIYF	TGTGCCAGCAGTTACGGAAGCGTGCGCTCTGGAAACACCATATATTTT
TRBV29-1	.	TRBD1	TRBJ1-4	CSVGGGPGGTNEKLFF	TGCAGCGTTGGAGGGGGCCCAGGGGGAACTAATGAAAAACTGTTTTTT
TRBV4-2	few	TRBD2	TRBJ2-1	CASSQDTSGDFNEQFF	TGTGCCAGCAGCCAAGACACTAGCGGAGATTTCAATGAGCAGTTCTTC
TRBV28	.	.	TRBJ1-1	CASSHPTLRAEAFF	TGTGCCAGCAGCCATCCGACTCTGCGGGCTGAAGCTTTCTTT
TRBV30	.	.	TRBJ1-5	CAWSEGISNQPQHF	TGTGCCTGGAGTGAGGGAATTAGCAATCAGCCCCAGCATTTT